Sequencing of this T cell receptor (beta chain) was carried out in a study of tumor-infiltrating lymphocytes in primary liver carcinoma listed by TCRdb under 2017. Background on the whole study: The five patients, three men and two women aged 30 to 69 years, had hepatocellular carcinoma (four) or combined HCC and intrahepatic cholangiocarcinoma (one). TCRbeta repertoire sequencing, expression microarrays and whole-exome sequencing were combined in the study across five regions of each liver tumor, with adjacent normal tissue and blood also included. Each sample produced about 3.5 to 7.5 million productive TCRbeta reads, and read depth showed no significant difference between tissue types. Repertoires from technical replicates were highly reproducible, with mean shared-clone rates approximately 0.88 and correlation coefficients above 0.95. The 25 or so tumor region samples were profiled with Agilent mRNA microarrays so that TCRbeta repertoire diversity could be related to the local molecular phenotype. The five patients had tumors of stage T1-T3 N0M0, with maximum diameters ranging from about 4 to 11 cm. TCRbeta repertoire sequencing covered 35 specimens from 5 patients: approximately 25 tumor regions, 5 adjacent noncancerous liver tissues and 5 peripheral blood samples.

V gives up 2 bases and J gives up 10 bases, and the segment between their germline ends measures 18 bases. Reading from cysteine to phenylalanine, the CDR3 counts 14 amino acids. Only CDR3 DNA remains: 42 bases, in frame from the first base. Looking up the germline V gene yields CDR1 SQVTM and CDR2 ANQGSEA. Using a constant-region primer and ProtoScript II reverse transcriptase, TCRbeta-specific cDNA was reverse-transcribed from approximately 0.5 ug total RNA. The TCRbeta libraries were prepared through three rounds of nested multiplex PCR following a slightly modified ARM-PCR procedure. The first two PCR rounds used multiplex TRBV1-TRBV30 forward primers with a Cbeta reverse primer, each for about 10 cycles. Sample barcodes and Illumina adapters were added in a final 25-cycle PCR using Deep VentR polymerase. Before sequencing, amplicons of 200-500 bp were purified from gel using a QIAquick gel extraction kit. TCRbeta amplicons were sequenced on an Illumina HiSeq 2500 with 250-bp paired-end reads. The authors' pipeline ran thus. Trimmomatic v0.33 was used to quality-trim the reads, and FLASH v1.2.11 was used to merge paired reads so that full CDR3 sequences could be recovered. V, D and J germline segments were assigned to the rearranged TCRbeta sequences by MiGEC v1.2.1b. Clonotype statistics and Shannon-Wiener diversity indices were calculated with VDJtools v1.0.0. To reduce sampling bias, subsequent analyses other than the diversity analysis used only the 250 most abundant clonotypes in each sample. In-frame beta chains were kept once TCRdb had trimmed the public reads at Q25 with fastp and called clones with MiXCR. Under each unique CDR3 protein, matching rows form one entry showing the most common genes and DNA. TCRdb, rather than the study authors, made the V and J calls. The sample profile shows 95,000 to 150,000 distinct CDR3 sequences; 50% to 70% of them were found once. Of the sample, around 9.3% is held by the ten largest clones.

Without any cell sorting, total RNA and DNA were co-extracted from about 20-30 mg of bulk tissue using the AllPrep DNA/RNA mini kit. Between late 2015 and March 2016, a handful of patients in China with histopathologically diagnosed primary liver carcinoma had their tumors surgically resected. Chronic HBV infection was present in the patients, and the patients were treatment-naive at sampling. Each tumor was sampled at five spatially separated regions: the tumor centre plus the superior, inferior, left-lateral and right-lateral poles. Histological examination found more than 75% viable tumor cells in every tumor sample. Fresh tumor and adjacent tissue pieces were bisected, with one half stored in RNAlater at -80 degrees C and the other half sent for histology. What the research found in general, with its limitations: Repertoire overlap was found to be higher between tumor regions (mean around 35%) than between tumor-adjacent (roughly 17%) or tumor-blood (approximately 15%) pairs, consistent with antigen-driven expansion. Only 4 or 5 patients were included in the study, and the authors note that the findings should be validated in a larger study. Because only the TCR beta chain was sequenced and unpaired alpha chains were not captured, true repertoire diversity is likely underestimated. Because the samples were bulk and unsorted, CD4+ and CD8+ T cell repertoires could not be compared. A significantly larger repertoire fraction was made up by the top 250 clones in tumors than in blood (p = 0.039). Only about 8-24% of top clones were present in all five regions of a tumor, suggesting spatial heterogeneity of tumor-infiltrating T cells.

Concerning this clonotype: The clone's antigen remains unknown. No clone much larger than this one lies a single base away; base qualities are absent.

The receptor chain draws on TRBV29-1 and TRBJ2-1; there is no confident call for the D gene. This receptor was obtained from a woman in her fifties or sixties with primary liver carcinoma and hepatitis B virus infection. Sample: liver tumor tissue from sampling region 1. What the cell subset or site label conveys for this sample: tumor region T1, superior pole. The CDR3 has the sequence CSVETTLGIGEQFF. The DNA sequence is TGCAGCGTTGAAACCACGTTGGGGATCGGCGAGCAGTTCTTC.